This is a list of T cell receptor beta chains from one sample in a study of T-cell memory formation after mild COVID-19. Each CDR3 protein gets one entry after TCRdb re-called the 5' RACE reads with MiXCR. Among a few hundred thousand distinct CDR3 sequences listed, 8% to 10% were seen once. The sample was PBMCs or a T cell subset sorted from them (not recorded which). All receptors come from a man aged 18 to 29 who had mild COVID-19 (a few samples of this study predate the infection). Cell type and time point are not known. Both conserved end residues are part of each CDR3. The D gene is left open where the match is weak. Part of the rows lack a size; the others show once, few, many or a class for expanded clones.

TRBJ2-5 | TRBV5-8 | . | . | TGTGCCAGCAGCTGGCAGGGTATACGGGAGACCCAGTACTTC | CASSWQGIRETQYF
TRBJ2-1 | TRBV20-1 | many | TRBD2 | TGCAGTGCTAGACGATTAACGCGGGGGGAGCGGTTCTTC | CSARRLTRGERFF
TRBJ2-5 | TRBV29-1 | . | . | TGCAGCGTTGAGGTCCAACTACAAGAGACCCAGTACTTC | CSVEVQLQETQYF
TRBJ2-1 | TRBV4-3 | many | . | TGCGCCAGCAGCCGCCGGGCCGGCCCCTATGGTGAGCAGTTCTTC | CASSRRAGPYGEQFF
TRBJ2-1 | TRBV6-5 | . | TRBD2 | TGTGCCAGCAGTTACTCCGGGCGGGGGAGTGAGCAGTTCTTC | CASSYSGRGSEQFF
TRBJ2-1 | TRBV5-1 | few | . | TGCGCCAGCAGCTTGGTGCAAGACAATGAGCAGTTCTTC | CASSLVQDNEQFF
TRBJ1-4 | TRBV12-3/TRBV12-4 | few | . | TGTGCCAGCAGGGCCGAAAAACTGTTTTTT | CASRAEKLFF
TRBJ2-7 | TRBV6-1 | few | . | TGTGCCAGCAGTGAATGGGACTGGGCCTACGAGCAGTACTTC | CASSEWDWAYEQYF
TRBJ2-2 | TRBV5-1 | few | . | TGCGCCAGCAGCTTGGCGGGGACCGGGGACACCGGGGAGCTGTTTTTT | CASSLAGTGDTGELFF
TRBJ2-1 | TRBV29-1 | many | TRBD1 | TGCAGCGTTGGATGGGCGACAGGGGCCAATGAGCAGTTCTTC | CSVGWATGANEQFF
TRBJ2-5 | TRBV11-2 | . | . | TGTGCCAGCAGCTTAGGGGGTAGCGGTGAGACCCAGTACTTC | CASSLGGSGETQYF
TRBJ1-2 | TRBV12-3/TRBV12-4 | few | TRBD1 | TGTGCCAGCAGTATGGACAGGGACTATGGCTACACCTTC | CASSMDRDYGYTF
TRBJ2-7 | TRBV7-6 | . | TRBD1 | TGTGCCAGCAGCTCGGGACAGGGTGGGACCTACGAGCAGTACTTC | CASSSGQGGTYEQYF
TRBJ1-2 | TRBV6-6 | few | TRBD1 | TGTGCCAGCAGTCATCAACAGGGGGCGCAAAACTATGGCTACACCTTC | CASSHQQGAQNYGYTF
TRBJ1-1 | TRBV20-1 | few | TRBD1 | TGCAGTGCTAGTGTAGGGGGCCACACTGAAGCTTTCTTT | CSASVGGHTEAFF
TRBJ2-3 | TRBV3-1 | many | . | TGTGCCAGCAGCCTCCAAAGCGGTTTTAGGGATACGCAGTATTTT | CASSLQSGFRDTQYF
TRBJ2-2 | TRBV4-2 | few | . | TGTGCCAGCACATCAGGGATCCAAAACACCGGGGAGCTGTTTTTT | CASTSGIQNTGELFF
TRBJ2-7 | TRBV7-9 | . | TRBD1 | TGTGCCAGCAGCTTAAGGGGACAGGAGGAGAACGAGCAGTACTTC | CASSLRGQEENEQYF
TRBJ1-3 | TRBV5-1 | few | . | TGCGCCAGCAGCTGGACCGATCAGCCCGGAAACACCATATATTTT | CASSWTDQPGNTIYF
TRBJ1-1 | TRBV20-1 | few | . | TGCAGTGCTAAAGGTGGGAAAACTGAAGCTTTCTTT | CSAKGGKTEAFF
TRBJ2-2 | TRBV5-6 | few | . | TGTGCCAGCAGCTGGCCGGGACACATAACCGGGGAGCTGTTTTTT | CASSWPGHITGELFF
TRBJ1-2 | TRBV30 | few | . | TGTGCCTGGAGTAATCAGGATGGCTACACCTTC | CAWSNQDGYTF
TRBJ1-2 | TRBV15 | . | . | TGTGCCACCAGCAGCGGGACTGAACCTTATGGCTACACCTTC | CATSSGTEPYGYTF
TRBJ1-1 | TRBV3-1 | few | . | TGTGCCAGCAGCCCCTCGTCGTACACTGAAGCTTTCTTT | CASSPSSYTEAFF
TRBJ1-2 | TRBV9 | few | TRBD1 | TGTGCCAGCAGCATCGATGTGGGGACAGGCTTAAGTGGCTACACCTTC | CASSIDVGTGLSGYTF
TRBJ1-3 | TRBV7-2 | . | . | TGTGCCAGCAGCTCCCGGGTGTTGAATGGAAACACCATATATTTT | CASSSRVLNGNTIYF
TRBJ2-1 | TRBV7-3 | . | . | TGTGCCAGCAGCTCGGCGGCCAGGGTATACAATGAGCAGTTCTTC | CASSSAARVYNEQFF
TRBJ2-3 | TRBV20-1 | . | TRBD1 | TGCAGTGCTAGAACAGGGGGTTGGACAGATACGCAGTATTTT | CSARTGGWTDTQYF
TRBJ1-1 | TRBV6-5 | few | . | TGTGCCAGCAGTTACAACGGGAGGACTGAAGCTTTCTTT | CASSYNGRTEAFF
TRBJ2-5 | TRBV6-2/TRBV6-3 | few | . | TGTGCCAGCAGGCCACTAGGGATGTACCAAGAGACCCAGTACTTC | CASRPLGMYQETQYF
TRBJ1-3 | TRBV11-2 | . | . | TGTGCCAGCAGCTTATCTCCCGAGCCTTGGTCTGGAAACACCATATATTTT | CASSLSPEPWSGNTIYF
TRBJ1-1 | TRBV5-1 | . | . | TGCGCCAGCAGCTTGTACGGGAGCACTGAAGCTTTCTTT | CASSLYGSTEAFF
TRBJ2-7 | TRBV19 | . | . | TGTGCCAGTAGATCTTTTTCGGGCAATACCTACGAGCAGTACTTC | CASRSFSGNTYEQYF
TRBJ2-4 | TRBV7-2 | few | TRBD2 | TGTGCCAGCAGGGCCGGGACTAGCGCGATAAACATTCAGTACTTC | CASRAGTSAINIQYF
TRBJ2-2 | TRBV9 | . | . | TGTGCCAGCAGCGTAGAACCCGTGAACACCGGGGAGCTGTTTTTT | CASSVEPVNTGELFF
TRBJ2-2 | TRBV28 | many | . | TGTGCCAGCAGTGCCACCGGGGAGCTGTTTTTT | CASSATGELFF
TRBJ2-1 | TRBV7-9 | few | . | TGTGCCAGCAGCCCGAGGCTACAACAGTTCTTC | CASSPRLQQFF
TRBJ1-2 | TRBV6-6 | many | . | TGTGCCAGCAACAGGGCCCCGGCGGAAATTAACTATGGCTACACCTTC | CASNRAPAEINYGYTF
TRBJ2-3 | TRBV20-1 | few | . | TGCAGTGCTCTTGGGGTCACTAGCACAGATACGCAGTATTTT | CSALGVTSTDTQYF
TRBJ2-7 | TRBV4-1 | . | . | TGCGCCAGCAGTTGGGGGGACAACGGGTACGAGCAGTACTTC | CASSWGDNGYEQYF
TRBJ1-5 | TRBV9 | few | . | TGTGCCAGCAGCGTAGCCGGTAATCAGCCCCAGCATTTT | CASSVAGNQPQHF
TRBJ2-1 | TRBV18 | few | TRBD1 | TGTGCCAGCTCCCCGGACACAGGGGGCGTCGGCTTCTTC | CASSPDTGGVGFF
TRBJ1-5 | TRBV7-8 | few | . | TGTGCCAGCAGCTTAGCTCACAATCAGCCCCAGCATTTT | CASSLAHNQPQHF
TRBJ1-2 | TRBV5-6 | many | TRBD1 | TGTGCCAGCAACGCACGGACAGGCGCCTATGGCTACACCTTC | CASNARTGAYGYTF
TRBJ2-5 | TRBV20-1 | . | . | TGCAGTGCTAGGCCTAGGGGGGAGGAGACCCAGTACTTC | CSARPRGEETQYF
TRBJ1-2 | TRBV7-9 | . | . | TGTGCCAGCAGCTTTGCACAGGCCAACTATGGCTACACCTTC | CASSFAQANYGYTF
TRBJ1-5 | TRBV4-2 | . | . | TGTGCCAGCAGCCAAGGGTTGTCGGACAGCAATCAGCCCCAGCATTTT | CASSQGLSDSNQPQHF
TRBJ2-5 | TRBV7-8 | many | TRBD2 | TGTGCCAGCAGCTCCCTAGCGGGGGAAGTTAAGACCCAGTACTTC | CASSSLAGEVKTQYF
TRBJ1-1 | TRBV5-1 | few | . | TGCGCCAGCAGCTTGAGGGTTGGAGGGGGCACTGAAGCTTTCTTT | CASSLRVGGGTEAFF
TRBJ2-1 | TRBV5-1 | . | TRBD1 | TGCGCCAGCAGCGCGGGACAGGGTTTCAATGAGCAGTTCTTC | CASSAGQGFNEQFF
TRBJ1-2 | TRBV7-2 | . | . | TGTGCCAGCAGCTTAGGCAGGGCTAGCTATGGCTACACCTTC | CASSLGRASYGYTF